This T cell receptor (beta chain) was identified in a study of blood T cell repertoires in COVID-19. Study as a whole: The United States, Italy and Spain supplied acute and convalescent COVID-19 samples.

In the study's own analysis: Amplification from reference gene primers served as the basis for estimated nucleated cell counts. TCRdb keeps only in-frame clones here, not all; method: immunoSEQ multiplex PCR. V and J calls and clone size are those listed in that table; D and trimming were worked out from the DNA. Among over 250,000 clones, more than 85% were seen once, and the ten largest hold just over 2.5%. Seattle researchers signed up patients amid active infection and tracked them longitudinally. The germline V gene has CDR1 MGHDK and CDR2 SYGVNS. Germline trimming cut 3 bases from V and 6 bases from J; bases unmatched to any gene: 11. The CDR3 contains 17 residues.

Sequences were obtained from peripheral blood. The rearrangement links TRBV25-1 to TRBJ2-2; TRBD1 agrees at 9 bases. The sequence derives from a person aged 18 to 29 with COVID-19, enrolled during active disease. The CDR3 region has the DNA TGTGCCAGCAGTGATCCCGCTGGGACAGGGAGCCCCGGGGAGCTGTTTTTT. Its protein product is CASSDPAGTGSPGELFF.